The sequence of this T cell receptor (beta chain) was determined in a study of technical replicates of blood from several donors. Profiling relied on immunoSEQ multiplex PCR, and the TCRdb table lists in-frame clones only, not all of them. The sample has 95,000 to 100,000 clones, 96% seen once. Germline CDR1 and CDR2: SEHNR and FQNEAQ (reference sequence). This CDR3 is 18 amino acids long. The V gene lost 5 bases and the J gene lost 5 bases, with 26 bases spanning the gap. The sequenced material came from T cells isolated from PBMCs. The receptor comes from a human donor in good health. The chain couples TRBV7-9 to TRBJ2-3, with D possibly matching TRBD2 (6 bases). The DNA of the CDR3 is TGTGCCAGCAGCCCGGTTAGGTGGACTATGGACTCCGGAGATACGCAGTATTTT. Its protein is CASSPVRWTMDSGDTQYF.